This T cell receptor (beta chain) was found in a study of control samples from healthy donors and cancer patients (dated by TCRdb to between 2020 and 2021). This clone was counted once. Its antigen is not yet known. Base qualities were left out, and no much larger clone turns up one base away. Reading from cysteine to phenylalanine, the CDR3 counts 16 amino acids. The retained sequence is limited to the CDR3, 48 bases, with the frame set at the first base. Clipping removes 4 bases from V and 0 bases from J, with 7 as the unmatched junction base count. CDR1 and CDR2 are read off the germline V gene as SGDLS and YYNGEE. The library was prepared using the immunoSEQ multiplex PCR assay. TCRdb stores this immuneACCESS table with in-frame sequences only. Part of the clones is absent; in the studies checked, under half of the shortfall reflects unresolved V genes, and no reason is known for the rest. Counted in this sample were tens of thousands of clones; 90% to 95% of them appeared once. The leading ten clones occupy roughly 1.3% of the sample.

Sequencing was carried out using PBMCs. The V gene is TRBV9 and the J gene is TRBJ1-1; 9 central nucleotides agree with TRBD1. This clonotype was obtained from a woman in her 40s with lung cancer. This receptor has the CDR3 CASSRTGGAVNTEAFF. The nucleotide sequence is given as TGTGCCAGCAGCCGTACAGGGGGCGCGGTGAACACTGAAGCTTTCTTT. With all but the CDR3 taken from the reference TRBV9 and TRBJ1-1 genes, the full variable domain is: DSGVTQTPKHLITATGQRVTLRCSPRSGDLSVYWYQQSLDQGLQFLIQYYNGEERAKGNILERFSAQQFPDLHSELNLSSLELGDSALYFCASSRTGGAVNTEAFFGQGTRLTVV.